One and the same sample provided the 5 T cell receptor beta chains below, sequenced in a study of human CD4 T cells and Enterobacteriaceae. Sorting took every CD4+ cell except CD45RA+CCR7+CD95- naive cells, reaching over 98% purity. Clones were read by immunoSEQ multiplex PCR, and TCRdb kept only the in-frame ones, dropping some. Among tens of thousands of clones listed, around four fifths were seen once. What was sequenced was memory CD4+ T cells from blood. The receptors were gathered from a human donor in good health.

The chain recombines TRBV19 with TRBJ2-6, with D perhaps matching TRBD1 (5 bases). The V and J ends lost 1 base and 0 bases respectively, with 10 bases between them. Per germline, CDR1 LNHDA and CDR2 SQIVND (reference sequence). The CDR3 contains 17 residues. This chain's CDR3 is CASSIGTGLSGANVLTF. The CDR3 DNA reads TGTGCCAGTAGTATAGGTACAGGTCTCTCTGGGGCCAACGTCCTGACTTTC.

The V call is TRBV6-5, the J call TRBJ2-1, with 9 bases identical to TRBD2. The germline V gene has CDR1 MNHEY and CDR2 SVGAGI. J gave up 7 bases and V 2 bases, and 6 bases lay outside the gene matches. The CDR3 runs 15 residues. In DNA, the CDR3 is TGTGCCAGCAGTTACGGCGGGAGGGCCTTTAATGAGCAGTTCTTC. It is translated as CASSYGGRAFNEQFF.

The chain joins TRBV19 to TRBJ1-6; 10 nucleotides match TRBD1. V lost 6 bases and J lost 10; bases outside the gene matches: 3. The CDR3 spans 13 residues. Germline values: CDR1 LNHDA, CDR2 SQIVND (reference sequence). Here the CDR3 reads CASSGTGESPLHF. The CDR3 bases are TGTGCCAGTAGCGGGACAGGGGAATCACCCCTCCACTTT.

The chain couples TRBV4-1 to TRBJ2-7, with a weak D call TRBD1 (5 bases). The CDR3 sequence is 15 residues long. The V end was cut by 0 bases, the J end by 6 bases, with 15 bases between. Per the germline V gene, CDR1 is MGHRA and CDR2 is YSYEKL. CDR3 DNA: TGCGCCAGCAGCCAAGACGGCCAGGGTACACGCGAGCAGTACTTC. Amino acid sequence: CASSQDGQGTREQYF.

The V gene is TRBV5-1, the J gene TRBJ2-2; D is unresolved. Per germline, CDR1 SGHRS and CDR2 YFSETQ. V lost 3 bases, J lost 7 bases, and 10 bases lay in between. There are 13 residues in the CDR3. The CDR3 sequence is CASSSDGVGELFF. In nucleotides, the CDR3 is TGCGCCAGCAGCTCGGATGGGGTCGGGGAGCTGTTTTTT.